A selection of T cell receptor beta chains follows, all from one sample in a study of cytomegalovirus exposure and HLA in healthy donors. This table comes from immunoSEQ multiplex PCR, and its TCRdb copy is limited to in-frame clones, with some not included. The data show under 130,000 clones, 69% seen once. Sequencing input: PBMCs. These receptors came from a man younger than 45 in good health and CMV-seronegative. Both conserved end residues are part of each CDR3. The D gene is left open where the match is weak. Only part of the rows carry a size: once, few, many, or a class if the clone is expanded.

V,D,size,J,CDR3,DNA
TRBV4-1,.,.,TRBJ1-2,CASSQEGRGDYGYTF,TGCGCCAGCAGCCAAGAGGGGAGGGGGGACTATGGCTACACCTTC
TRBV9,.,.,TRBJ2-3,CASSVGGGTQYF,TGTGCCAGCAGCGTAGGAGGTGGTACGCAGTATTTT
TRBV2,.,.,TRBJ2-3,CASSVVSPGTDTQYF,TGTGCCAGCAGTGTGGTCTCTCCGGGGACAGATACGCAGTATTTT
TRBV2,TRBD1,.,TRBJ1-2,CASRGDSNYGYTF,TGTGCCAGCCGCGGGGACAGCAACTATGGCTACACCTTC
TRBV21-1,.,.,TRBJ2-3,CASTRLAGGWTRYTDTQYF,TGTGCCAGCACCCGACTAGCGGGAGGTTGGACGAGGTACACAGATACGCAGTATTTT
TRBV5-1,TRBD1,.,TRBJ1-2,CASSPRDRAGRNYGYTF,TGCGCCAGCAGCCCCCGGGACAGGGCCGGACGTAACTATGGCTACACCTTC
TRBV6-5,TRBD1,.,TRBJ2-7,CASSYTTGGTYEQYF,TGTGCCAGCAGTTACACGACAGGGGGTACCTACGAGCAGTACTTC
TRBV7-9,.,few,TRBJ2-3,CASNLQGSTDTQYF,TGTGCCAGCAACCTACAGGGATCCACAGATACGCAGTATTTT
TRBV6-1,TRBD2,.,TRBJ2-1,CASTLLASGNNEQFF,TGTGCCAGCACATTGTTGGCTAGCGGGAACAATGAGCAGTTCTTC
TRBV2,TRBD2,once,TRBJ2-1,CASSVQAGGGGEQFF,TGTGCCAGCAGTGTTCAAGCGGGAGGGGGTGGTGAGCAGTTCTTC
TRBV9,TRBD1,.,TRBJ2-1,CASSPNPGTGYNEQFF,TGTGCCAGCAGCCCTAATCCCGGGACAGGGTACAATGAGCAGTTCTTC
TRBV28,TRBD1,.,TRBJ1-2,CASSSPDRAVDGYTF,TGTGCCAGCAGTTCCCCTGACAGGGCGGTCGATGGCTACACCTTC
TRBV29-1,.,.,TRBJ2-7,CSVATRNSYEQYF,TGCAGCGTTGCAACGCGGAACTCCTACGAGCAGTACTTC
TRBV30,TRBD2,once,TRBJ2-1,CAWRWTSGTYNEQFF,TGTGCCTGGAGGTGGACTAGCGGTACCTACAATGAGCAGTTCTTC
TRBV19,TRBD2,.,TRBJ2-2,CASSREGNTGELFF,TGTGCCAGTAGTAGGGAGGGAAACACCGGGGAGCTGTTTTTT
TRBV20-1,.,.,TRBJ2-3,CSARADTQYF,TGCAGTGCTCGTGCGGATACGCAGTATTTT
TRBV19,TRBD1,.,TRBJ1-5,CASRPGQGEGNQPQHF,TGTGCCAGTAGACCCGGACAGGGTGAGGGCAATCAGCCCCAGCATTTT
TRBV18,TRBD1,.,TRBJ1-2,CASSPKTGVINYGYTF,TGTGCCAGCTCACCAAAGACAGGGGTAATCAACTATGGCTACACCTTC
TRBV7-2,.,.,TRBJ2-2,CASSRWAANTGELFF,TGTGCCAGCAGCCGGTGGGCAGCGAACACCGGGGAGCTGTTTTTT
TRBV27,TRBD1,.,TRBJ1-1,CASSFLEGATEAFF,TGTGCCAGCAGTTTTTTGGAGGGGGCAACTGAAGCTTTCTTT
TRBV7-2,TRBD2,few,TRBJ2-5,CASSRLAQETQYF,TGTGCCAGCAGCCGACTAGCGCAAGAGACCCAGTACTTC
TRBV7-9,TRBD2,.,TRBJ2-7,CASTRSSGSVYEQYF,TGTGCCAGCACCAGATCTAGCGGGAGTGTCTACGAGCAGTACTTC